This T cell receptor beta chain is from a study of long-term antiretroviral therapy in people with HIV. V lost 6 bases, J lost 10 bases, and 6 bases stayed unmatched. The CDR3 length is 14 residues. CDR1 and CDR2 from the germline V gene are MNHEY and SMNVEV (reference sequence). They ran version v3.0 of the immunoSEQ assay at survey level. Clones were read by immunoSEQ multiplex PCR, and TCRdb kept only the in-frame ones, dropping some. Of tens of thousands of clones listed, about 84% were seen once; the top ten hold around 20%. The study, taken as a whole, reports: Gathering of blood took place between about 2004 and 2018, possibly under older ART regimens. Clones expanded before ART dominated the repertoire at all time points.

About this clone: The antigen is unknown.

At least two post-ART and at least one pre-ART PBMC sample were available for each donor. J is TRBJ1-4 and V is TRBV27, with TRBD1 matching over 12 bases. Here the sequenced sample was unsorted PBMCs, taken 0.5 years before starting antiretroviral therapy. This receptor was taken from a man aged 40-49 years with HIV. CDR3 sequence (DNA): TGTGCCAGCAGCACTGGGACAGGGGGCGGAAAACTGTTTTTT. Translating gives CASSTGTGGGKLFF.